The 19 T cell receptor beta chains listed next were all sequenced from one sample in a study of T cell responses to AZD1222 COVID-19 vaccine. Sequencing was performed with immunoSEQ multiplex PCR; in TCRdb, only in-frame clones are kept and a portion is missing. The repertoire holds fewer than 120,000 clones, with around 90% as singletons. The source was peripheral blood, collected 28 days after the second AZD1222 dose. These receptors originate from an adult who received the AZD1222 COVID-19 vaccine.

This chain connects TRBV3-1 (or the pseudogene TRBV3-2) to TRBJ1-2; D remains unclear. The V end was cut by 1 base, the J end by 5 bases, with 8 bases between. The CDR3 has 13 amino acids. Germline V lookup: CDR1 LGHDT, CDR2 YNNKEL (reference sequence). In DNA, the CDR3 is TGTGCCAGCAGCCAAGTGTTGGGTTATGGCTACACCTTC. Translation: CASSQVLGYGYTF.

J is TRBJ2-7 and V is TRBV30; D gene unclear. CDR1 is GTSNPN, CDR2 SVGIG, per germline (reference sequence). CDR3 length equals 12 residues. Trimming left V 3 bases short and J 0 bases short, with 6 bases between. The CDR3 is CAWSPISYEQYF. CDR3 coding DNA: TGTGCCTGGAGCCCTATCTCCTACGAGCAGTACTTC. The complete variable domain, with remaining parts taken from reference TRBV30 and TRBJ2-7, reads SQTIHQWPATLVQPVGSPLSLECTVEGTSNPNLYWYRQAAGRGLQLLFYSVGIGQISSEVPQNLSASRPQDRQFILSSKKLLLSDSGFYLCAWSPISYEQYFGPGTRLTVT.

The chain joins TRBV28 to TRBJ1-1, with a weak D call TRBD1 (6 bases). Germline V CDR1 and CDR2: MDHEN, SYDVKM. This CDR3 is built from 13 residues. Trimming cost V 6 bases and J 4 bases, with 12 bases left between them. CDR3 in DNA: TGTGCCAGCAGACCACAGGGAGGCACTGAAGCTTTCTTT. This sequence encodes CASRPQGGTEAFF.

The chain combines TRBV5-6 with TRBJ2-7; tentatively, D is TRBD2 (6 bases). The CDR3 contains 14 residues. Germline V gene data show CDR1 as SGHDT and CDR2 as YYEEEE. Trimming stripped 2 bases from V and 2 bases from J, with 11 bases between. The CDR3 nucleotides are TGTGCCAGCAGCTTTTCGGGACTTACCTACGAGCAGTACTTC. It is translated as CASSFSGLTYEQYF.

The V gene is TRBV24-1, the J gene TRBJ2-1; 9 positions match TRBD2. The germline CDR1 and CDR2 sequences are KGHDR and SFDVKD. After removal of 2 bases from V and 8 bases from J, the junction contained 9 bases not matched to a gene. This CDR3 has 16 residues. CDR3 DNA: TGTGCCACCAGTGATTCCGGGACTAGCTTTACTGATGAGCAGTTCTTC. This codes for CATSDSGTSFTDEQFF.

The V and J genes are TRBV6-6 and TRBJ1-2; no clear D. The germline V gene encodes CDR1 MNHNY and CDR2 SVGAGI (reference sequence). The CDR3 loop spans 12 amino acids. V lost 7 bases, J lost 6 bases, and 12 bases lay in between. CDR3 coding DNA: TGTGCCAGCAACACTGGACGAAATGGCTACACCTTC. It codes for CASNTGRNGYTF.

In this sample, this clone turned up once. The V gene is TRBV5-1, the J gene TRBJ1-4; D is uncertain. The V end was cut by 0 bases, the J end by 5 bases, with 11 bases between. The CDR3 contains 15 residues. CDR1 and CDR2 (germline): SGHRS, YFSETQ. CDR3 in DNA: TGCGCCAGCAGCTTGGGTATAGCCTTAAATGAAAAACTGTTTTTT. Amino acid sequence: CASSLGIALNEKLFF.

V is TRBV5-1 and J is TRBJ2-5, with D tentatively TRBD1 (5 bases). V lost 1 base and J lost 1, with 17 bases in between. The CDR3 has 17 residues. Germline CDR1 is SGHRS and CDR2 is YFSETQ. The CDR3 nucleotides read TGCGCCAGCAGCTTGTGGGGCAGATCAGGGCTCCAAGAGACCCAGTACTTC. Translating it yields CASSLWGRSGLQETQYF.

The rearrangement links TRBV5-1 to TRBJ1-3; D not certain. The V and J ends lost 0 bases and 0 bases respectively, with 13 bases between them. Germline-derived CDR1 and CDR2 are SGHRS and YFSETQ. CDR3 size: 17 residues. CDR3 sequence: CASSLAPQVHSGNTIYF. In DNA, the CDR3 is TGCGCCAGCAGCTTGGCCCCCCAGGTCCACTCTGGAAACACCATATATTTT. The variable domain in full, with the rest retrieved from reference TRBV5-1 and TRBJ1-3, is KAGVTQTPRYLIKTRGQQVTLSCSPISGHRSVSWYQQTPGQGLQFLFEYFSETQRNKGNFPGRFSGRQFSNSRSEMNVSTLELGDSALYLCASSLAPQVHSGNTIYFGEGSWLTVV.

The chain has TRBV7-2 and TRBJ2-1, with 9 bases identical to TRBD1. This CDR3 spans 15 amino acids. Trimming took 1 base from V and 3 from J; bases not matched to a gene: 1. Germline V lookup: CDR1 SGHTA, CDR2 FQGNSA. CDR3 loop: CASSLDRGLYNEQFF. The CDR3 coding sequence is TGTGCCAGCAGCTTAGACAGGGGGCTCTACAATGAGCAGTTCTTC.

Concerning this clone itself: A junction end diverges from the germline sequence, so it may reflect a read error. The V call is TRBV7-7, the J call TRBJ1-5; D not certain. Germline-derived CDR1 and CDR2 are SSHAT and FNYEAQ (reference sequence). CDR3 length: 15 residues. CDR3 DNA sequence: TGTGCTAGCAGCTTAGAGCGGGAGTACGGTCAGCCCCAGCATTTT. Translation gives CASSLEREYGQPQHF.

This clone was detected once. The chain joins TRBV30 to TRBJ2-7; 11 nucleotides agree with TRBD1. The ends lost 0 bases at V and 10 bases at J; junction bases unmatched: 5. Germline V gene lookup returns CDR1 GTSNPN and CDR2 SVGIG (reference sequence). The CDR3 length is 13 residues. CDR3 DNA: TGTGCCTGGAGTGTCGGGACAGGGGGGAACCAGTACTTC. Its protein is CAWSVGTGGNQYF.

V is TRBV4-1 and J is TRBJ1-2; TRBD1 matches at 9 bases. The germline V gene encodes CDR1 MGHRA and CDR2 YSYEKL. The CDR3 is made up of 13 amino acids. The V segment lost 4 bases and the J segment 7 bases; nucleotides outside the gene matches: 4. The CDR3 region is CASSLGTGSGYTF. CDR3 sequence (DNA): TGCGCCAGCAGCCTTGGGACAGGGAGTGGCTACACCTTC.

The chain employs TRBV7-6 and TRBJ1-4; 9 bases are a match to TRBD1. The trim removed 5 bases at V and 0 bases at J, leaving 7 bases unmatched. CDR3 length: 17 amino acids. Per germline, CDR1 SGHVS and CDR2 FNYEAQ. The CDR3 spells CASSSHRGRATNEKLFF. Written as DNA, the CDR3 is TGTGCCAGCAGCAGCCACAGGGGGCGTGCAACTAATGAAAAACTGTTTTTT.

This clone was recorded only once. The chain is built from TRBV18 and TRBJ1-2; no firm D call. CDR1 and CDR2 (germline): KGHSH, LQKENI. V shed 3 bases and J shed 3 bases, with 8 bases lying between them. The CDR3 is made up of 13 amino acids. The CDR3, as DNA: TGTGCCAGCTCACCTTCTCAGGACTATGGCTACACCTTC. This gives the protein CASSPSQDYGYTF.

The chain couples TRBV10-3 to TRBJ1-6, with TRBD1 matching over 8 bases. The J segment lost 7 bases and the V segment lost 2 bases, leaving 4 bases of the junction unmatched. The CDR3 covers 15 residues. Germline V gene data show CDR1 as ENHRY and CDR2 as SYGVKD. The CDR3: CAISEARQGNSPLHF. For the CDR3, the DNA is TGTGCCATCAGTGAGGCCAGACAGGGGAATTCACCCCTCCACTTT.

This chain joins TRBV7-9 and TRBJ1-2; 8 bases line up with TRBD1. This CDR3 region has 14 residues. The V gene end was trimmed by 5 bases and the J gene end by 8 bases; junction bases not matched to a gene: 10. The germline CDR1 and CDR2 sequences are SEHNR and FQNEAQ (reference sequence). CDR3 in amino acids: CASSPDRAKNGYTF. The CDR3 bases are TGTGCCAGCAGCCCGGACAGGGCGAAGAACGGCTACACCTTC.

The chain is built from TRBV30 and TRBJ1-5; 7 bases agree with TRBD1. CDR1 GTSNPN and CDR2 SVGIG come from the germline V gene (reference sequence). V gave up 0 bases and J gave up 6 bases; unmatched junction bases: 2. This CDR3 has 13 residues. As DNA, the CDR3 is TGTGCCTGGAGTGTGCAGGGGGGTCAGCCCCAGCATTTT. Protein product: CAWSVQGGQPQHF.

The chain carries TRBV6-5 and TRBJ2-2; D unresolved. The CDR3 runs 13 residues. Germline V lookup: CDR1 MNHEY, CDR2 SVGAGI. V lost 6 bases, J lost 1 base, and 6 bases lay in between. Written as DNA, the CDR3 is TGTGCCAGCAGCTCCTGGAACACCGGGGAGCTGTTTTTT. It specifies CASSSWNTGELFF.